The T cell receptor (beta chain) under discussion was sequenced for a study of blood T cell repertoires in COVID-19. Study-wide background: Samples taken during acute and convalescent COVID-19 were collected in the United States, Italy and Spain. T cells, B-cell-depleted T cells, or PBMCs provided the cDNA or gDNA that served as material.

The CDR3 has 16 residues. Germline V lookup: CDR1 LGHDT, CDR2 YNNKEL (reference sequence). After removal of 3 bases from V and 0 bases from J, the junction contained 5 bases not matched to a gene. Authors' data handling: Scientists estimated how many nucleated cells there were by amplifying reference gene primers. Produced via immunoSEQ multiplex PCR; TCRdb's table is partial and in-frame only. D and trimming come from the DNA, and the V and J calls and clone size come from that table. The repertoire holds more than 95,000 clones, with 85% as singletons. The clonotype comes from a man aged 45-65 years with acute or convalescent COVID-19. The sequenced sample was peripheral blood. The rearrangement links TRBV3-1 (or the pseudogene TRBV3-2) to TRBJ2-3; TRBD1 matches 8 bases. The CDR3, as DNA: TGTGCCAGCAGCCACAGACAGGGGCAAAGCACAGATACGCAGTATTTT. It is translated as CASSHRQGQSTDTQYF.